This TCR beta chain was found in a study of CD8 T cells in ankylosing spondylitis (dated by TCRdb to the late 2010s). For context, the study as a whole: The study set out to find disease-linked TCR variants by profiling T cell receptor beta repertoires in ankylosing spondylitis patients and healthy donors. Samples of peripheral blood were taken, and for ankylosing spondylitis patients, synovial fluid was collected as well. The full study cohort comprised about 25 ankylosing spondylitis patients and 85 to 120 healthy donors.

A note on this clonotype: Its antigen remains unidentified. The sample holds no much larger clone one base away, and base qualities are not on file.

Broad study findings and their caveats: Blood from ankylosing spondylitis patients appeared to be characterized by a TCR beta motif composed of under ten highly homologous amino acid variants. In peripheral blood, the disease-linked clones were found at relatively low frequencies and had a CD8+ phenotype. Some motif variants had previously been reported in the synovial fluid and blood of reactive arthritis patients, which suggests shared mechanisms of disease initiation. The disease-linked clones were reported as significantly enriched in matched synovial fluid samples from ankylosing spondylitis patients.

The sequencing machine was an Illumina HiSeq 2500. Quantitative 5'-RACE with molecular barcodes was the method used to prepare the TCR beta libraries. The study's own analysis went as follows. Disease-linked TCR variants were identified with a new computational method built on a probabilistic model of VDJ rearrangement. TCRdb reran the public reads through fastp at Q25 and MiXCR, keeping productive beta chains. Here each entry gathers all rows of one CDR3 protein and keeps the most common genes and DNA. The V and J calls and clone size come from TCRdb's table, not from the authors' own analysis. This sample is represented by some 840,000 distinct CDR3 sequences; approximately 12% of them were singletons. Approximately 0.46% of the sample rests with the top ten. Reading the germline V gene gives CDR1 SGDLS and CDR2 YYNGEE. The V end loses 0 bases and the J end loses 4 bases, and a stretch of 11 bases separates them. The CDR3 starts with the cysteine, ends with the phenylalanine, and has 14 residues. Of all the DNA, just the CDR3 is kept, 42 bases in frame from base 1.

Sequencing used blood, either unsorted or a sorted T cell fraction (not recorded which). The rearrangement combines TRBV9 with TRBJ2-7; no D segment can be confidently identified. The sequence derives from a male donor with ankylosing spondylitis. Here is the DNA: TGTGCCAGCAGCGTAGAACCAGGCCCTTACGAGCAGTACTTC. Its amino acids are CASSVEPGPYEQYF.